The present T cell receptor (beta chain) was sequenced within a study of CD8+CD57+ T cells in acquired aplastic anemia. Looking at the study overall: Sorted CD4+ plus CD8+ cells gave DNA averaging roughly 3.2 ug. Study-wide findings and caveats: In CD8+ cells, Simpson's diversity showed no significant difference between patients and controls. The study identified roughly 31 CD8+ CDR3 sequences shared by patients and controls.

For sequencing, patients were chosen who had shown expansion of CD8+CD57+ cells by flow cytometry. Severe acquired aplastic anemia was present in every patient. Genomic DNA provided the template from which TCR beta VDJ and CDR3 profiles were obtained. TCRdb re-called the reads through MiXCR, storing one row per CDR3 protein. The sample lists approximately 260,000 distinct CDR3 sequences, approximately 82% occurring once. Concerning this clonotype: Its target is not known.

Germline CDR1 reads MNHNS; CDR2 reads SASEGT. The CDR3 has 15 amino acids. The junction had 5 bases not matched to a gene; V was cut back by 4 bases and J by 2 bases. The clonotype was recovered from a human donor with aplastic anemia. The gene calls are TRBV6-1 and TRBJ1-2; TRBD1 aligns across 9 bases. Sequencing was done on a sample of sorted CD4+, CD8+, or CD8+CD57+ T cells (not recorded which) from PBMCs. CDR3 amino acids: CASSVEDRGNYGYTF. The CDR3 coding sequence is TGTGCCAGCAGTGTTGAGGACAGGGGCAACTATGGCTACACCTTC.